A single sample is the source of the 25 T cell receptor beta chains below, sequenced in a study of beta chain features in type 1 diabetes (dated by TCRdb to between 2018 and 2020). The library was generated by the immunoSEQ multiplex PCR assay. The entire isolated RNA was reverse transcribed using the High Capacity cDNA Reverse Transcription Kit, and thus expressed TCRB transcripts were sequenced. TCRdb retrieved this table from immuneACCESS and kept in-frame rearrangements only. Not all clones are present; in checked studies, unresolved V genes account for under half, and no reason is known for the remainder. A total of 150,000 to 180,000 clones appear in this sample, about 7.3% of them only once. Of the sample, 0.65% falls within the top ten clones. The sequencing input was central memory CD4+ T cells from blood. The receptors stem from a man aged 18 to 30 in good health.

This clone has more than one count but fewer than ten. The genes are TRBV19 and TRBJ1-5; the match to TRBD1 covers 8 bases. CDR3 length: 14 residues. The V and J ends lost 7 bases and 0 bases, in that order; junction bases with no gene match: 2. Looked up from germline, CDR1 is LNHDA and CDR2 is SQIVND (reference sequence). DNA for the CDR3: TGTGCCAGTACTGACAGGGGTAGCAATCAGCCCCAGCATTTT. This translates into CASTDRGSNQPQHF.

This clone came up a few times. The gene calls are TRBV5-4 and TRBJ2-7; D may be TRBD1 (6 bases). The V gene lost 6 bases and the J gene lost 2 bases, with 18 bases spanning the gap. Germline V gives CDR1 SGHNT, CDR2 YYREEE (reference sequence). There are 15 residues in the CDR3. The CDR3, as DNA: TGTGCCAGCATCGATCAACAGGGTGCGACCTACGAGCAGTACTTC. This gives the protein CASIDQQGATYEQYF.

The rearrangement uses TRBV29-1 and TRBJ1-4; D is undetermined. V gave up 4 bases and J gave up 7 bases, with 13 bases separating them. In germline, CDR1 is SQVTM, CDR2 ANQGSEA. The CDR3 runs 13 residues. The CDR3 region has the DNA TGCAGCGTTGGCGGCACGGTGGGTGAAAAACTGTTTTTT. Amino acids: CSVGGTVGEKLFF.

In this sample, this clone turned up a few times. The CDR3 is CASSLEIGQRREQYF. The CDR3 region has the DNA TGCGCCAGCAGCTTGGAGATTGGACAGCGAAGGGAGCAGTACTTC. This chain connects TRBV5-1 to TRBJ2-5; possibly TRBD1 for D (6 bases). Trimming cost V 0 bases and J 11 bases, with 20 bases left between them. The length of the CDR3 is 15 residues. The germline gives CDR1 SGHRS, CDR2 YFSETQ.

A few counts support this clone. This CDR3 reads CASSPRTDYTGELFF. CDR3 DNA: TGTGCCAGCAGTCCCCGGACAGACTACACCGGGGAGCTGTTTTTT. This rearrangement joins TRBV6-5 to TRBJ2-2; D is perhaps TRBD1 (6 bases). The CDR3 consists of 15 residues. Trimming took off 5 bases at V and 3 bases at J, with 13 bases between the two ends. Germline V gene data show CDR1 as MNHEY and CDR2 as SVGAGI.

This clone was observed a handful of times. The chain's CDR3 is CASRGVSSGANVLTF. The CDR3 DNA reads as TGTGCCAGTAGAGGGGTTAGCTCTGGGGCCAACGTCCTGACTTTC. V usage is TRBV19 and J usage is TRBJ2-6; weak D call: TRBD1 (5 bases). Trimming took 6 bases from V and 0 from J, leaving 9 bases between them. There are 15 residues in the CDR3. The V gene's germline CDR1 is LNHDA and CDR2 SQIVND (reference sequence).

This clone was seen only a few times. CDR3 nucleotides: TGTGCCAGCTCACCGGACAGGGCTGGGGCCAACGTCCTGACTTTC. It translates to CASSPDRAGANVLTF. This chain uses TRBV18 with TRBJ2-6; 8 nucleotides line up with TRBD1. The germline V gene encodes CDR1 KGHSH and CDR2 LQKENI. This CDR3 spans 15 amino acids. Losses at the gene ends were 3 bases for V and 2 bases for J; bases not matched to a gene: 0.

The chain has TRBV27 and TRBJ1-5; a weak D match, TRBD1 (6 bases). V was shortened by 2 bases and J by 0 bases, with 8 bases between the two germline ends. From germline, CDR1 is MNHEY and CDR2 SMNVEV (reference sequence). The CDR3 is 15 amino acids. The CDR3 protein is CASSLRQASNQPQHF. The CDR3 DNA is TGTGCCAGCAGTTTAAGACAGGCTAGCAATCAGCCCCAGCATTTT.

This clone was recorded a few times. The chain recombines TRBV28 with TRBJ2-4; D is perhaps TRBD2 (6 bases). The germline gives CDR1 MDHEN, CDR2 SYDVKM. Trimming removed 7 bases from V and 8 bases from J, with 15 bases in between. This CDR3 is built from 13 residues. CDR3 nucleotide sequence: TGTGCCAGCAACTCCCAGGGAGGAGACATTCAGTACTTC. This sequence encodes CASNSQGGDIQYF. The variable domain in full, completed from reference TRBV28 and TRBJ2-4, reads DVKVTQSSRYLVKRTGEKVFLECVQDMDHENMFWYRQDPGLGLRLIYFSYDVKMKEKGDIPEGYSVSREKKERFSLILESASTNQTSMYLCASNSQGGDIQYFGAGTRLSVL.

CDR3 in DNA: TGCGCCAGCAGCTCCGGACAGCCCACAGATACGCAGTATTTT. Its protein is CASSSGQPTDTQYF. This chain uses TRBV5-1 with TRBJ2-3; a weak D match, TRBD1 (6 bases). V was clipped by 3 bases and J by 2 bases, with 10 bases between them. The germline gives CDR1 SGHRS, CDR2 YFSETQ. CDR3 length equals 14 residues.

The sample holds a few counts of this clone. CDR3 nucleotide sequence: TGTGCCAGCAGGAGGGAACTAGCGGGAGGTGGGGAGACCCAGTACTTC. This encodes CASRRELAGGGETQYF. The chain combines TRBV28 with TRBJ2-5; 12 bases fit TRBD2. The germline gives CDR1 MDHEN, CDR2 SYDVKM. The CDR3 totals 16 residues. V shed 6 bases and J 5 bases; nucleotides not matched to a gene: 10.

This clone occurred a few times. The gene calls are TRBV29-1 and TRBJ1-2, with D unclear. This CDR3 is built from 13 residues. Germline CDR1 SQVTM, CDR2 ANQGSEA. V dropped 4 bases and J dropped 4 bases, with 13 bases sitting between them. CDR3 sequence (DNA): TGCAGCGTTGTTCCGGGGATAGGCTATGGCTACACCTTC. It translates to CSVVPGIGYGYTF.

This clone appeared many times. The CDR3 DNA reads as TGCGCCAGCAGCCCTCAGGGACTAGCCGACCAAGAGACCCAGTACTTC. Residues: CASSPQGLADQETQYF. V gene TRBV4-1 combines with J gene TRBJ2-5, with 9 nucleotides matching TRBD2. The junction had 6 bases not matched to a gene; V was cut back by 4 bases and J by 0 bases. CDR3 length: 16 amino acids. Germline CDR1 reads MGHRA; CDR2 reads YSYEKL.

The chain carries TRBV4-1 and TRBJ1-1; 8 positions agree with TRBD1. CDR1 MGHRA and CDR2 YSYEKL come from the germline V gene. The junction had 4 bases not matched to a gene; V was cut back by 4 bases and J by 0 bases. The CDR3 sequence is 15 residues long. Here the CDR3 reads CASSRQQGVNTEAFF. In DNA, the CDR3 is TGCGCCAGCAGCCGGCAACAGGGGGTGAACACTGAAGCTTTCTTT.

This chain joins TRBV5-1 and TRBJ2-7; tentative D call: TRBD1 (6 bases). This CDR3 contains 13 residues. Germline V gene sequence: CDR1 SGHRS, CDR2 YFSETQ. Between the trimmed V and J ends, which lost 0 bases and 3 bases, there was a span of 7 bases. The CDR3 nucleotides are TGCGCCAGCAGCTTGGGGGACAACTACGAGCAGTACTTC. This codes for CASSLGDNYEQYF.

CDR3 coding DNA: TGTGCCAGCAGCGCGTCCAGGGTAACCGGGGAGCTGTTTTTT. This encodes CASSASRVTGELFF. The genes are TRBV9 and TRBJ2-2; a possible D gene is TRBD1 (5 bases). Trimming left V 3 bases short and J 5 bases short, with 11 bases between. CDR3 size: 14 residues. The germline CDR1 and CDR2 sequences are SGDLS and YYNGEE.

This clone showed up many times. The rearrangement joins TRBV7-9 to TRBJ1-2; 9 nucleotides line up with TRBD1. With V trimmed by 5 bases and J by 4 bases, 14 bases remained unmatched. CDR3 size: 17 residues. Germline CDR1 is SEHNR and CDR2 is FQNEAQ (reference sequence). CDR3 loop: CASSRGQGGFGGYGYTF. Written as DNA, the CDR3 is TGTGCCAGCAGCCGGGGACAGGGTGGCTTCGGGGGCTATGGCTACACCTTC.

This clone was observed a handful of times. CDR3 region: CASSLQPTSGNTIYF. The CDR3 nucleotides are TGTGCCAGCAGCTTGCAGCCGACATCTGGAAACACCATATATTTT. The chain carries TRBV7-2 and TRBJ1-3; D remains ambiguous. Looked up from germline, CDR1 is SGHTA and CDR2 is FQGNSA. V was trimmed by 3 bases and J by 1 base, leaving 10 bases between them. This CDR3 is 15 amino acids long.

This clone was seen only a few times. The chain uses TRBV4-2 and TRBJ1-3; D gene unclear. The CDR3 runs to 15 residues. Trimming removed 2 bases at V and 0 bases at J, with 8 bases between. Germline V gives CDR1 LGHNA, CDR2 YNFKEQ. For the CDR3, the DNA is TGTGCCAGCAGCCAACCGGGAAACTCTGGAAACACCATATATTTT. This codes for CASSQPGNSGNTIYF.

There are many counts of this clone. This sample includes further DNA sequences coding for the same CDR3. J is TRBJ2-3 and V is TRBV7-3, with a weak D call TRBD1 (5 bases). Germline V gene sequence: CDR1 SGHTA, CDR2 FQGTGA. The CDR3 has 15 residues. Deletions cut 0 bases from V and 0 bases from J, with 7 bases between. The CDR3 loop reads CASSLTGDSTDTQYF. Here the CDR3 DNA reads TGTGCCAGCAGCTTAACAGGGGATAGCACAGATACGCAGTATTTT.

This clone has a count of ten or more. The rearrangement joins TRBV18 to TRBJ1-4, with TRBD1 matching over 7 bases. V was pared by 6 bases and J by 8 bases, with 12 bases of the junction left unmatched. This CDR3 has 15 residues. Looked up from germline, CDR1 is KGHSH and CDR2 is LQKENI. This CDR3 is CASSLQQGRGEKLFF. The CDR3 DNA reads TGTGCCAGCTCGCTACAACAGGGGAGAGGAGAAAAACTGTTTTTT.

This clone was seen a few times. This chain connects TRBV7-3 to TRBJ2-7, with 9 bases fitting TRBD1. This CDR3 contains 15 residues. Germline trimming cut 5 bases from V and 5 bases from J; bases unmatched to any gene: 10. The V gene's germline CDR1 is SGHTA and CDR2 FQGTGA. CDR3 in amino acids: CASSSRGTGNHEQYF. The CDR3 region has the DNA TGTGCCAGCAGCAGTCGAGGGACAGGGAACCACGAGCAGTACTTC.

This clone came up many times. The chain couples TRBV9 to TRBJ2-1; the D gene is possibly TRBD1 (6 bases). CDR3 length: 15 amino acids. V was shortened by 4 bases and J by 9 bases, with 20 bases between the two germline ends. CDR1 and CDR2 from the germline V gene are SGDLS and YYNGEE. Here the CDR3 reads CASSPQGTQAGEQFF. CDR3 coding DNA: TGTGCCAGCAGCCCTCAGGGGACCCAAGCCGGTGAGCAGTTCTTC.

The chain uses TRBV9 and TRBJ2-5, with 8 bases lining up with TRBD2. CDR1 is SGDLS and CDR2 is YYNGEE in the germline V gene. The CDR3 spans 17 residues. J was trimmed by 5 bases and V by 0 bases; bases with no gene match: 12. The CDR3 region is CASSVEGRAGARETQYF. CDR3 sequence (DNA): TGTGCCAGCAGCGTAGAGGGACGAGCGGGAGCTAGGGAGACCCAGTACTTC.

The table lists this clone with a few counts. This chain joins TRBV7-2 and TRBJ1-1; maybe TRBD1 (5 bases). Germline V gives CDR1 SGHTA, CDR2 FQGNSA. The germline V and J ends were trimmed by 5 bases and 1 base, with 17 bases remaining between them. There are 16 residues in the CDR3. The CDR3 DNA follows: TGTGCCAGCAGCCTACCCGGGGGGATGTGGAACACTGAAGCTTTCTTT. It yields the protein CASSLPGGMWNTEAFF.